This T cell receptor beta chain emerged from a study of patients and donors after allogeneic stem cell transplantation. MiXCR was run by TCRdb on the RT-PCR reads, yielding one entry per CDR3 protein. This table has roughly 940,000 distinct CDR3 sequences, approximately 18% appearing once. A few counts support this clonotype. V was clipped by 4 bases and J by 5 bases, with 18 bases between them. The CDR3 is made up of 16 amino acids. Germline values: CDR1 LGHDT, CDR2 YNNKEL (reference sequence). Sequenced: blood, either unsorted or a sorted T cell fraction (not recorded which). The origin of this receptor is a human donor who was either an allogeneic HSCT recipient or a stem cell or donor lymphocyte infusion donor (not recorded which). It is not recorded whose cells these are; they may come from a transplant donor. The rearrangement joins TRBV3-1 to TRBJ2-1; D not resolved. As DNA, the CDR3 is TGTGCCAGCAGCCCCCGACGACCCGACCACAACAATGAGCAGTTCTTC. Translation: CASSPRRPDHNNEQFF.